Listed here are 27 T cell receptor beta chains from one sample, sequenced in a study of technical replicates of blood from a few donors. Here immunoSEQ multiplex PCR was the method, and the copy in TCRdb shows in-frame clones only, minus some. The repertoire holds tens of thousands of clones, 75% to 95% seen once, with roughly 0.37% in the top ten. The sequenced sample was T cells isolated from PBMCs. The receptors stem from a human donor in good health. Some clones in this sample may be carry-over from other donors' samples.

The rearrangement uses TRBV5-1 and TRBJ2-2; no clear D. V lost 4 bases to trimming and J lost 2 bases, with 3 bases between them. Germline V gene lookup returns CDR1 SGHRS and CDR2 YFSETQ. The CDR3 has 12 amino acids. CDR3 in DNA: TGCGCCAGCAGCCTAAACACCGGGGAGCTGTTTTTT. This encodes CASSLNTGELFF.

The V gene is TRBV21-1, the J gene TRBJ2-3; the listed D gene, TRBD2, was not tested against the DNA. TRBV21-1 is shown as a pseudogene. The CDR3 extends over 16 amino acids. CDR3 DNA sequence: TGTGCCAGCAGAAAACGTAAGCGAGGTGGAGAGGATACGCAGTATTTT. The encoded protein is CASRKRKRGGEDTQYF.

V is TRBV6-4 and J is TRBJ2-1; 7 positions match TRBD1. The ends lost 5 bases at V and 9 bases at J; junction bases unmatched: 7. Per germline, CDR1 MRHNA and CDR2 SNTAGT. The CDR3 has 13 amino acids. The CDR3 loop reads CASSRQGAGEQFF. Here the CDR3 DNA reads TGTGCCAGCAGTAGACAGGGTGCCGGTGAGCAGTTCTTC.

V usage is TRBV14 and J usage is TRBJ2-1; 7 bases are a match to TRBD2. Losses at the gene ends were 7 bases for V and 0 bases for J; bases not matched to a gene: 3. Per germline, CDR1 SGHDN and CDR2 FVKESK. This CDR3 is built from 14 residues. CDR3 DNA sequence: TGTGCCAGCAACCCTAGCGGCTCCTACAATGAGCAGTTCTTC. It translates to CASNPSGSYNEQFF.

In its sample, this clone was seen once. The chain is built from TRBV10-3 and TRBJ2-1, with 7 bases matching TRBD2. V was pared by 2 bases and J by 5 bases, with 3 bases of the junction left unmatched. This CDR3 has 14 residues. The germline V gene encodes CDR1 ENHRY and CDR2 SYGVKD. The DNA of the CDR3 is TGTGCCATCAGTGAGCCGGGACTAAACAATGAGCAGTTCTTC. Its protein product is CAISEPGLNNEQFF.

The rearrangement joins TRBV6-5 to TRBJ2-5, with 7 bases aligning to TRBD1. This CDR3 comprises 14 residues. The V and J ends lost 6 bases and 1 base, in that order; junction bases with no gene match: 5. Germline-derived CDR1 and CDR2 are MNHEY and SVGAGI. CDR3 residues: CASSKSGGQETQYF. Written as DNA, the CDR3 is TGTGCCAGCAGCAAATCAGGGGGCCAAGAGACCCAGTACTTC.

V and J are TRBV9 and TRBJ1-2, with D possibly TRBD1 on 5 matching bases. V lost 4 bases and J 4 bases, leaving 14 bases between the germline ends. Looked up from germline, CDR1 is SGDLS and CDR2 is YYNGEE. The CDR3 has 14 amino acids. The CDR3 loop is CASSQGVGGYGYTF. CDR3 DNA sequence: TGTGCCAGCAGCCAAGGGGTTGGCGGCTATGGCTACACCTTC.

This clone was observed a single time. The rearrangement joins TRBV6-1 to TRBJ2-1; D gene uncertain. Germline CDR1 and CDR2: MNHNS and SASEGT. V lost 1 base to trimming and J lost 6 bases, with 10 bases between them. CDR3 length equals 14 residues. The CDR3 protein is CASSEVSFGNEQFF. As DNA, the CDR3 is TGTGCCAGCAGTGAAGTGAGTTTCGGCAATGAGCAGTTCTTC.

This clone was seen once. This chain links TRBV11-2 with TRBJ1-2; D unclear. Germline V gene lookup returns CDR1 SGHAT and CDR2 FQNNGV. The CDR3 has 12 residues. V was cut by 5 bases and J by 5 bases, with 9 bases left in between. CDR3 DNA: TGTGCCAGCAGCCCCCACGGGTATGGCTACACCTTC. It encodes CASSPHGYGYTF.

V and J are TRBV29-1 and TRBJ2-7; D is possibly TRBD1 (5 bases). The CDR3 loop spans 14 amino acids. The germline V and J ends were trimmed by 0 bases and 3 bases, with 12 bases remaining between them. Germline V lookup: CDR1 SQVTM, CDR2 ANQGSEA. The CDR3 DNA is TGCAGCGTTGAAGAATCTGGGGCTAGCTACGAGCAGTACTTC. Protein: CSVEESGASYEQYF.

The V and J genes are TRBV29-1 and TRBJ2-7; perhaps TRBD2 as D (5 bases). V gave up 2 bases and J gave up 1 base, with 15 bases separating them. The CDR3 is made up of 15 amino acids. Germline V gene sequence: CDR1 SQVTM, CDR2 ANQGSEA. The CDR3 bases are TGCAGCGTTGAAATTGAGCGGAGCGAGTCCTACGAGCAGTACTTC. Its translation is CSVEIERSESYEQYF.

The chain joins TRBV10-3 to TRBJ2-3, with D possibly being TRBD2 (6 bases). Deletions cut 3 bases from V and 1 base from J, with 11 bases between. Germline V CDR1 and CDR2: ENHRY, SYGVKD. This CDR3 has 15 residues. CDR3 sequence reads: CAISEVQRGTDTQYF. DNA of the CDR3: TGTGCCATCAGTGAAGTACAGCGGGGCACAGATACGCAGTATTTT.

This rearrangement joins TRBV29-1 to TRBJ2-7, with 10 bases lining up with TRBD1. V lost 7 bases, J lost 3 bases, and 9 bases stayed unmatched. From germline, CDR1 is SQVTM and CDR2 ANQGSEA. The CDR3 sequence is 14 residues long. In DNA form, the CDR3 reads TGCAGCGCCCTCCCCGGGACAGGGGACTACGAGCAGTACTTC. Amino acid sequence: CSALPGTGDYEQYF.

This chain joins TRBV9 and TRBJ1-1; tentatively, D is TRBD1 (6 bases). With 1 base removed from V and 0 bases from J, the gap between germline ends came to 7 bases. Germline V gene data show CDR1 as SGDLS and CDR2 as YYNGEE. The CDR3 has 14 residues. The CDR3 nucleotides read TGTGCCAGCAGCGTAACAGGGATGAACACTGAAGCTTTCTTT. Translation: CASSVTGMNTEAFF.

The chain joins TRBV4-2 to TRBJ2-7, with 9 nucleotides matching TRBD1. V was clipped by 2 bases and J by 1 base; unmatched bases: 9. This CDR3 contains 17 residues. Germline V gene lookup returns CDR1 LGHNA and CDR2 YNFKEQ. In DNA form, the CDR3 reads TGTGCCAGCAGCCAACCAACAACGGGACAGGGTTCCTACGAGCAGTACTTC. Its protein is CASSQPTTGQGSYEQYF.

The chain employs TRBV29-1 and TRBJ2-2; 12 positions match TRBD1. J was trimmed by 6 bases and V by 7 bases; bases with no gene match: 12. CDR1 SQVTM and CDR2 ANQGSEA come from the germline V gene. The CDR3 is 16 residues long. The CDR3 here is CSAGQGASLLAGELFF. The CDR3 DNA sequence: TGCAGCGCGGGACAGGGGGCATCTCTTCTCGCCGGGGAGCTGTTTTTT.

The chain is built from TRBV6-5 and TRBJ1-2; D may be TRBD1 (5 bases). There are 15 residues in the CDR3. Germline CDR1 is MNHEY and CDR2 is SVGAGI. The ends were cut back, 0 bases at V and 3 bases at J, with 11 bases in the middle. CDR3 DNA sequence: TGTGCCAGCAGTTACTCGAACGGGGGGGACTATGGCTACACCTTC. Protein product: CASSYSNGGDYGYTF.

The V and J genes are TRBV11-3 and TRBJ2-7; D gene uncertain. The germline V gene encodes CDR1 SGHNT and CDR2 YENEEA. Deletions cut 1 base from V and 0 bases from J, with 7 bases between. This CDR3 contains 14 residues. This CDR3 reads CASSLAVLSYEQYF. CDR3 sequence (DNA): TGTGCCAGCAGCTTAGCCGTCCTCTCCTACGAGCAGTACTTC.

The rearrangement joins TRBV6-1 to TRBJ1-2; D possibly corresponds to TRBD1 (5 bases). The V and J ends lost 7 bases and 8 bases respectively, with 17 bases between them. The CDR3 length is 13 residues. CDR1 MNHNS and CDR2 SASEGT come from the germline V gene. The CDR3 is CASMAGLNRGYTF. CDR3 sequence (DNA): TGTGCCAGCATGGCAGGGCTCAATAGAGGCTACACCTTC.

The chain employs TRBV27 and TRBJ2-1; perhaps TRBD1 as D (5 bases). CDR3 size: 14 residues. CDR1 is MNHEY, CDR2 SMNVEV, per germline (reference sequence). The V gene lost 2 bases and the J gene lost 3 bases, with 8 bases spanning the gap. Written as DNA, the CDR3 is TGTGCCAGCAGTTTAAGGGGCGGCTACAATGAGCAGTTCTTC. It codes for CASSLRGGYNEQFF.

The chain carries TRBV25-1 and TRBJ2-1; no definite D call. The CDR3 spans 10 residues. The germline gives CDR1 MGHDK, CDR2 SYGVNS. Trimming pared 7 bases from V and 9 bases from J, leaving 7 bases between. The CDR3 DNA is TGTGCCAGCATAGGCGGTGAGCAGTTCTTC. Amino acid sequence: CASIGGEQFF. Drawing the rest from reference TRBV25-1 and TRBJ2-1, the complete variable domain is EADIYQTPRYLVIGTGKKITLECSQTMGHDKMYWYQQDPGMELHLIHYSYGVNSTEKGDLSSESTVSRIRTEHFPLTLESARPSHTSQYLCASIGGEQFFGPGTRLTVL.

J is TRBJ1-1 and V is TRBV10-2, with 9 bases aligning to TRBD1. The trim removed 2 bases at V and 0 bases at J, leaving 7 bases unmatched. Germline CDR1 and CDR2: WSHSY and SAAADI. CDR3 size: 17 residues. CDR3: CASSENRGLSMNTEAFF. The DNA for the CDR3 is TGCGCCAGCAGTGAGAACAGGGGGCTGTCCATGAACACTGAAGCTTTCTTT.

The chain combines TRBV6-1 with TRBJ1-5; D is unclear. Germline CDR1 and CDR2: MNHNS and SASEGT. This CDR3 is 15 amino acids long. Between the trimmed V and J ends, which lost 1 base and 4 bases, there was a span of 11 bases. CDR3 in DNA: TGTGCCAGCAGTGAAGGGACTACAAGTAATCAGCCCCAGCATTTT. Translating gives CASSEGTTSNQPQHF.

V gene TRBV5-6 combines with J gene TRBJ2-1; weak D call: TRBD1 (6 bases). This CDR3 has 17 residues. V was pared by 5 bases and J by 0 bases, with 18 bases between. Germline lookup yields CDR1 SGHDT and CDR2 YYEEEE. This CDR3 reads CASSSKTQGSSYNEQFF. In DNA, the CDR3 is TGTGCCAGCAGTTCGAAAACCCAGGGGTCCTCCTACAATGAGCAGTTCTTC.

The chain combines TRBV7-9 with TRBJ1-4; 7 bases are shared with TRBD1. Trimming cost V 5 bases and J 5 bases; bases outside gene matches: 5. CDR3 size: 14 residues. Germline V CDR1 and CDR2: SEHNR, FQNEAQ (reference sequence). The CDR3 protein is CASSPGGENEKLFF. The CDR3 DNA sequence: TGTGCCAGCAGCCCAGGGGGAGAGAATGAAAAACTGTTTTTT.

The chain joins TRBV7-6 to TRBJ2-7, with D possibly matching TRBD2 (5 bases). This CDR3 is built from 13 residues. V gave up 5 bases and J gave up 3 bases, with 11 bases separating them. Germline V gene data show CDR1 as SGHVS and CDR2 as FNYEAQ. CDR3: CASSIGLGYEQYF. The CDR3 region has the DNA TGTGCCAGCAGCATTGGACTGGGCTACGAGCAGTACTTC.

The rearrangement joins TRBV15 to TRBJ2-1; TRBD2 matches at 9 bases. V dropped 0 bases and J dropped 4; count of bases not matched to a gene: 4. The CDR3 sequence is 16 residues long. Germline V gives CDR1 LNHNV, CDR2 YYDKDF (reference sequence). DNA of the CDR3: TGTGCCACCAGCAGAGATCGACTAGCGGAGTACAATGAGCAGTTCTTC. It is translated as CATSRDRLAEYNEQFF.